In its sample, the clone carrying this T cell receptor beta chain was seen once. No antigen is known for it. The missing conserved phenylalanine or tryptophan at the end of this CDR3 makes a read error likely. The blood draw at each of two time points yielded roughly 6 milliliters of peripheral blood. These data originate in a study of prognosis after radiotherapy for stage I lung cancer. Study information: About five patients had oligometastatic NSCLC after their primary tumor was surgically resected, and under 15 patients had newly diagnosed primary stage I lung tumors.

From genomic DNA, TCR beta CDR3 was amplified by two-round multiplex PCR. Gene-specific TRBV and TRBJ primers were used in PCR round one. Using its own MiXCR run on the multiplex PCR reads, TCRdb lists one record per CDR3 protein. Here the sample spans tens of thousands of distinct CDR3 sequences, less than 50% being singletons. Study-wide findings and caveats: Medians of roughly 10,000 versus 7,000 showed unique TCR clone counts falling after stereotactic body radiation therapy. It was in patients who developed distant metastases that Shannon entropy after stereotactic body radiation therapy was lower.

The clonotype comes from a donor over 45 with non-small cell lung cancer. The material was PBMCs, obtained before or after stereotactic body radiation therapy (not recorded which).

The DNA for the CDR3 is TGTGCCAGCAGCTTACCGGGCAGGTTGGCCAATGAGCAGTTCTTA. This sequence encodes CASSLPGRLANEQFL. The chain recombines TRBV7-3 with TRBJ2-1; D remains unclear. Germline V lookup: CDR1 SGHTA, CDR2 FQGTGA. CDR3 length: 15 residues. V lost 2 bases, J lost 6 bases, and 14 bases lay in between.